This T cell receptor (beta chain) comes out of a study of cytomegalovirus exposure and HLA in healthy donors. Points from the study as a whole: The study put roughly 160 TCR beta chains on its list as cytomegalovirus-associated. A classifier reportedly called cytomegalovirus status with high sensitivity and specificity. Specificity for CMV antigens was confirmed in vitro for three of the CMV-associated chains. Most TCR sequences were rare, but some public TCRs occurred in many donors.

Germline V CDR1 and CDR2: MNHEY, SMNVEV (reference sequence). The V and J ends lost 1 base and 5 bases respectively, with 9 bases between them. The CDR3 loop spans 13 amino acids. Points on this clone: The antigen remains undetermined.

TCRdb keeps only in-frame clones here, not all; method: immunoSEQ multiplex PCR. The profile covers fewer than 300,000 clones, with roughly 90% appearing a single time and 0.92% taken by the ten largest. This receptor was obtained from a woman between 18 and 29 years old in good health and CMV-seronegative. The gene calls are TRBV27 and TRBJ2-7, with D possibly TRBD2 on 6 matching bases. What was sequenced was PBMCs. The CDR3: CASSLYGSNEQYF. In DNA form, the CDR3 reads TGTGCCAGCAGTTTATACGGGAGTAACGAGCAGTACTTC.